This T cell receptor (beta chain) came from a study of blood T cell repertoires in COVID-19. Study information: Whether acute or convalescent, the COVID-19 samples came from the United States, Italy and Spain.

The method was immunoSEQ multiplex PCR; TCRdb's version includes in-frame clones alone and lacks a portion of them. The data hold some 300,000 clones, with around nine tenths observed a single time. V shed 2 bases and J 6 bases; nucleotides not matched to a gene: 10. There are 15 residues in the CDR3. Germline values: CDR1 SGHVS, CDR2 FNYEAQ. This clone was picked up one time. The rearrangement links TRBV7-6 to TRBJ2-7; TRBD1 agrees at 7 bases. The clonotype was recovered from a man between 65 and 85 years old with acute or convalescent COVID-19. The sequencing input was peripheral blood. The DNA of the CDR3 is TGTGCCAGCAGCTTAATCGAAGGGGGCTTTGGCGAGCAGTACTTC. It translates to CASSLIEGGFGEQYF.